Sequencing of this T cell receptor (beta chain) was carried out in a study of shared clonotypes between healthy human individuals. The sample holds a few counts of this clone. What it recognizes is unknown. CDR3 length equals 15 residues. Germline CDR1 reads SQVTM; CDR2 reads ANQGSEA. V gave up 3 bases and J gave up 6 bases; unmatched junction bases: 12. The assay was immunoSEQ multiplex PCR, and TCRdb's table has in-frame clones only and misses some. Of over a million clones in the sample, around 74% were seen once. General study points: Sequencing depth was expected to influence donor clonotype sharing. Since donors were few, the genetic and exposure-history diversity represented was limited.

What was sequenced was memory CD4+ T cells sorted from blood. Specified subset: CD45RA-negative fraction. The rearrangement joins TRBV29-1 to TRBJ1-2; TRBD1 matches 8 bases. The sequence came from a man between 18 and 29 years old in good health. CDR3 sequence reads: CSVDGQGQGSNGYTF. The CDR3 coding sequence is TGCAGCGTTGACGGCCAAGGACAGGGCAGTAATGGCTACACCTTC. Supplemented by reference TRBV29-1 and TRBJ1-2, the full variable domain reads SAVISQKPSRDICQRGTSLTIQCQVDSQVTMMFWYRQQPGQSLTLIATANQGSEATYESGFVIDKFPISRPNLTFSTLTVSNMSPEDSSIYLCSVDGQGQGSNGYTFGSGTRLTVV.